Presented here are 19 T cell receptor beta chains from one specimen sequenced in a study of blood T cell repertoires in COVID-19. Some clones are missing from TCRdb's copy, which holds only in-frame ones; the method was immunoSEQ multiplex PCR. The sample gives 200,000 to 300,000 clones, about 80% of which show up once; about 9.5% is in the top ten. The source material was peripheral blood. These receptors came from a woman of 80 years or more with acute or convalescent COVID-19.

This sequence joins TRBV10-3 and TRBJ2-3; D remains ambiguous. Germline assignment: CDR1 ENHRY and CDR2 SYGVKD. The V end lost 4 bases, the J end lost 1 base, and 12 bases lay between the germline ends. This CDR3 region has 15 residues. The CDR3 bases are TGTGCCATCAGTGTGAGTACAGCCGGCACAGATACGCAGTATTTT. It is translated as CAISVSTAGTDTQYF.

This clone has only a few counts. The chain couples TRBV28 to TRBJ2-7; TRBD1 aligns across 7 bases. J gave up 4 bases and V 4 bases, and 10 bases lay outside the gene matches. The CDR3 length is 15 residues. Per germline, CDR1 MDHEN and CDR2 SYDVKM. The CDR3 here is CASSSGGTGQYEQYF. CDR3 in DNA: TGTGCCAGCAGTTCAGGGGGTACGGGCCAATACGAGCAGTACTTC. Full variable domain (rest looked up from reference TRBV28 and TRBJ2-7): DVKVTQSSRYLVKRTGEKVFLECVQDMDHENMFWYRQDPGLGLRLIYFSYDVKMKEKGDIPEGYSVSREKKERFSLILESASTNQTSMYLCASSSGGTGQYEQYFGPGTRLTVT.

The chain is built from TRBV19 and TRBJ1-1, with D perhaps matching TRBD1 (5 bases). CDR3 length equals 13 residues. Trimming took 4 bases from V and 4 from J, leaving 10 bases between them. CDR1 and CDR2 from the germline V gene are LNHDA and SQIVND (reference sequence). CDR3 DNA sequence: TGTGCCAGTAGTACAGGGTCTGGCACTGAAGCTTTCTTT. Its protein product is CASSTGSGTEAFF.

The CDR3 DNA follows: TGCGCCAGCAGCTTGTATGCCAGCGGGGGGGTCCCAGATACGCAGTATTTT. It translates to CASSLYASGGVPDTQYF. The chain is built from TRBV5-1 and TRBJ2-3; the match to TRBD2 covers 10 bases. In germline, CDR1 is SGHRS, CDR2 YFSETQ. V lost 1 base and J lost 4; bases outside the gene matches: 9. CDR3 size: 17 residues.

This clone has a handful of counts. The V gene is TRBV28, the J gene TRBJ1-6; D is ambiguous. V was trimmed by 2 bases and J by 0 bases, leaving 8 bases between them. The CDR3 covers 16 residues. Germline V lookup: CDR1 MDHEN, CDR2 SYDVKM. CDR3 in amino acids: CASSLGRDSYNSPLHF. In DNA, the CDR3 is TGTGCCAGCAGTTTAGGGCGAGACTCCTATAATTCACCCCTCCACTTT.

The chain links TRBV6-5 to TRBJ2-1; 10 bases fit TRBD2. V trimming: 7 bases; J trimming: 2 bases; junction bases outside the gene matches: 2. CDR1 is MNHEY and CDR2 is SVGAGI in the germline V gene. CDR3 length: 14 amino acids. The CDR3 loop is CASKGLAPYNEQFF. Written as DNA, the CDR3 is TGTGCCAGCAAGGGACTAGCGCCCTACAATGAGCAGTTCTTC.

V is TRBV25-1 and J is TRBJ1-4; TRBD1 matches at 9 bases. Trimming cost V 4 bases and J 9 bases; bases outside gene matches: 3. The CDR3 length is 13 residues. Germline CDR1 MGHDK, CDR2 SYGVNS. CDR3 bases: TGTGCCAGCAGTGGTGGGACAGGGCAAAAACTGTTTTTT. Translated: CASSGGTGQKLFF.

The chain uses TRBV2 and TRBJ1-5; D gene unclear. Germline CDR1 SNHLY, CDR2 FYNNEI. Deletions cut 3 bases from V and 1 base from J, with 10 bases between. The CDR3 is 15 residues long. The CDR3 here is CASSEARRSNQPQHF. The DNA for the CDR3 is TGTGCCAGCAGTGAGGCAAGGAGGAGCAATCAGCCCCAGCATTTT.

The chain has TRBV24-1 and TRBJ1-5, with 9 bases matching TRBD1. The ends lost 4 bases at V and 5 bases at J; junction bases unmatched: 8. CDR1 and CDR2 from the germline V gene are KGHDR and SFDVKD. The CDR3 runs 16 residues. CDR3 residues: CATSDPQTGGHQPQHF. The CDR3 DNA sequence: TGTGCCACCAGTGACCCCCAGACAGGGGGGCATCAGCCCCAGCATTTT.

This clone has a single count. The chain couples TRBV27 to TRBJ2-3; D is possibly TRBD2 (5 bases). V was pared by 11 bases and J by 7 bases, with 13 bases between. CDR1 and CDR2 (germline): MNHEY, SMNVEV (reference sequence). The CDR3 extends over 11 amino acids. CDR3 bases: TGTGCCGCCGGCCGGGAATATACGCAGTATTTT. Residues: CAAGREYTQYF.

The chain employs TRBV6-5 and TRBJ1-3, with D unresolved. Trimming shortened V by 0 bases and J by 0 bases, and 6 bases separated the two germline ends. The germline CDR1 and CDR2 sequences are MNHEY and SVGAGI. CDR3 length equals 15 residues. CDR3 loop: CASSYSMSSGNTIYF. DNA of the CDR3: TGTGCCAGCAGTTACTCGATGAGCTCTGGAAACACCATATATTTT.

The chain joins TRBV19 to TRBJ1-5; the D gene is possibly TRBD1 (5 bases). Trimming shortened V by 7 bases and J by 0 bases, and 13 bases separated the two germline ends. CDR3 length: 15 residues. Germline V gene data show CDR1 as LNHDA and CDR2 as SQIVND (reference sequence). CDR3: CASTTTVNSNQPQHF. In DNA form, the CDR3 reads TGTGCCAGTACCACGACAGTTAATAGCAATCAGCCCCAGCATTTT.

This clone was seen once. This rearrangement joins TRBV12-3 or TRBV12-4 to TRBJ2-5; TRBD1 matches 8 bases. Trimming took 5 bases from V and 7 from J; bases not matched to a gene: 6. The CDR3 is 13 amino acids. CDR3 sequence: CASSGVQGGTQYF. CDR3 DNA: TGTGCCAGCAGTGGGGTACAGGGGGGGACCCAGTACTTC.

CDR3 in amino acids: CASSQSEGDRGLFTNTEAFF. In DNA form, the CDR3 reads TGCGCCAGCAGTCAATCGGAGGGGGACAGGGGCCTCTTCACGAACACTGAAGCTTTCTTT. The chain joins TRBV23-1 to TRBJ1-1; 10 positions match TRBD1. TRBV23-1 is an ORF for which the function is uncertain. This CDR3 is 20 amino acids long. Trimming removed 0 bases from V and 1 base from J; junction bases left unmatched: 14.

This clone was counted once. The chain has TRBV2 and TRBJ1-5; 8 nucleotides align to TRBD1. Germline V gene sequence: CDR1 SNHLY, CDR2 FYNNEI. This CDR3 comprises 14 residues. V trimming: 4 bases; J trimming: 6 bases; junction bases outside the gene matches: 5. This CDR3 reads CASSVGTGFQPQHF. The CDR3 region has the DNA TGTGCCAGCAGTGTCGGGACAGGTTTTCAGCCCCAGCATTTT.

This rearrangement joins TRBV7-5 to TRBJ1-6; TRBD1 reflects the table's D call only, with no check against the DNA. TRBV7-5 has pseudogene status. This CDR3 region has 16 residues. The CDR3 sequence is CARSPPRQDYNSPLHF. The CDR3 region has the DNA TGTGCCAGAAGCCCGCCTCGACAGGACTATAATTCACCCCTCCACTTT.

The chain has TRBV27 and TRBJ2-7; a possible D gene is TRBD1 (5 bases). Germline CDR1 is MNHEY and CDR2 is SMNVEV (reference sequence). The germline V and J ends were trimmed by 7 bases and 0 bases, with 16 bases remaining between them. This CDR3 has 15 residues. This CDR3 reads CASKPSGSLSYEQYF. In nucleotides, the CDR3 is TGTGCCAGCAAACCCTCAGGGTCCCTCTCCTACGAGCAGTACTTC.

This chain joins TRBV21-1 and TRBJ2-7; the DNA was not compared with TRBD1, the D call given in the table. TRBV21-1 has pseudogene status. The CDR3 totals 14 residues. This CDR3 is CASVTGTGDAGQYF. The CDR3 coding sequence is TGTGCCAGTGTTACCGGGACAGGGGATGCCGGGCAGTACTTC.

The CDR3 DNA sequence: TGTGCCAGCAGTGAAACTTCAGGACAGGGGGCCTATGGCTACACCTTC. It specifies CASSETSGQGAYGYTF. The chain employs TRBV6-1 and TRBJ1-2; 11 bases line up with TRBD1. The germline CDR1 and CDR2 sequences are MNHNS and SASEGT. CDR3 length equals 16 residues. Trimming cost V 2 bases and J 4 bases; bases outside gene matches: 6.